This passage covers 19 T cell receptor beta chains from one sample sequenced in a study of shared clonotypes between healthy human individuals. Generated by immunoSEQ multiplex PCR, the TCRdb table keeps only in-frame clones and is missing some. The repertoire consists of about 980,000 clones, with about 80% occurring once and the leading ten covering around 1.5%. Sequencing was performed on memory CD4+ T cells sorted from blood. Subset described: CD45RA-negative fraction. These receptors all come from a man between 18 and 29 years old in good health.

DNA of the CDR3: TGTGCCAGCAGCGATCTGAGCGGGAGGATCGGGGAGCTGTTTTTT. Translating gives CASSDLSGRIGELFF. The genes are TRBV11-2 and TRBJ2-2, with 9 positions matching TRBD2. Germline V gene lookup returns CDR1 SGHAT and CDR2 FQNNGV. There are 15 residues in the CDR3. V shed 5 bases and J 7 bases; nucleotides not matched to a gene: 8.

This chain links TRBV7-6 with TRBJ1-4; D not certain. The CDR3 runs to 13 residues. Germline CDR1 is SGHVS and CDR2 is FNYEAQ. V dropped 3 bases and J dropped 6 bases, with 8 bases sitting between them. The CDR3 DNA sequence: TGTGCCAGCAGCTTGCGGGGAGATGAAAAACTGTTTTTT. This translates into CASSLRGDEKLFF.

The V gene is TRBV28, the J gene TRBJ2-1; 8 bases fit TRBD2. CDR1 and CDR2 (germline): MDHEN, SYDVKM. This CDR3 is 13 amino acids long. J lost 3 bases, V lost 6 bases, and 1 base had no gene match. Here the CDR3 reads CASRLAGYNEQFF. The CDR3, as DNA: TGTGCCAGCAGGCTAGCGGGCTACAATGAGCAGTTCTTC. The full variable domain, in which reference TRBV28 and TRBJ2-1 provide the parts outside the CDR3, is DVKVTQSSRYLVKRTGEKVFLECVQDMDHENMFWYRQDPGLGLRLIYFSYDVKMKEKGDIPEGYSVSREKKERFSLILESASTNQTSMYLCASRLAGYNEQFFGPGTRLTVL.

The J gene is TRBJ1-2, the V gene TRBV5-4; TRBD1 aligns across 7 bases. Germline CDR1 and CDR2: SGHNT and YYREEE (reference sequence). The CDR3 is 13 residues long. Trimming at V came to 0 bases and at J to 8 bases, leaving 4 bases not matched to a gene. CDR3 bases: TGTGCCAGCAGCTTGGAAGGGGGCAGGGGCTACACCTTC. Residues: CASSLEGGRGYTF.

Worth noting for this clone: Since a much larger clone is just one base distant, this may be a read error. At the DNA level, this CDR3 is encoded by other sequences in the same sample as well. The CDR3, as DNA: TGTGCCAGCAGGACTAGCGGGACCTACGAGCAGTACTTC. Protein sequence: CASRTSGTYEQYF. This chain connects TRBV6-5 to TRBJ2-7, with TRBD2 identical over 11 bases. Germline-derived CDR1 and CDR2 are MNHEY and SVGAGI. V gave up 6 bases and J gave up 2 bases; unmatched junction bases: 0. There are 13 residues in the CDR3.

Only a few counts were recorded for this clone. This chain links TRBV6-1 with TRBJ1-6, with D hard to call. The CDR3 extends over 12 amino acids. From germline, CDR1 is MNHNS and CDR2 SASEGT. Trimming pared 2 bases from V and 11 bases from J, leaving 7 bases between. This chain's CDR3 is CASSEPLTPLHF. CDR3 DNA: TGTGCCAGCAGTGAACCGCTAACACCCCTCCACTTT.

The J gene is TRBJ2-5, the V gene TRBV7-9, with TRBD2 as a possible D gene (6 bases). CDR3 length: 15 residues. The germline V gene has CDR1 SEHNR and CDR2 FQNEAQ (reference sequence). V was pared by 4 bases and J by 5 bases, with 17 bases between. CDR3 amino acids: CASSSGGVAGETQYF. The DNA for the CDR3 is TGTGCCAGCAGCTCCGGTGGGGTTGCGGGGGAGACCCAGTACTTC.

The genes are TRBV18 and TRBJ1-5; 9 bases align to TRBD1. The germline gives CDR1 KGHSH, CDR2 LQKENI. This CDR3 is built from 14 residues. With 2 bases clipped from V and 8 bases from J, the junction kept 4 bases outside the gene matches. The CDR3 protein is CASSPTGGMEPQHF. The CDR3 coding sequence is TGTGCCAGCTCACCAACAGGGGGCATGGAGCCCCAGCATTTT.

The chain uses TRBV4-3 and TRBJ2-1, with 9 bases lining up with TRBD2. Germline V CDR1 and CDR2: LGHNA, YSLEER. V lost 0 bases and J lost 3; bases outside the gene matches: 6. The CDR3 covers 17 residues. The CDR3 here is CASSQDLRLAVYNEQFF. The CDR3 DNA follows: TGCGCCAGCAGCCAAGATCTTCGACTAGCGGTCTACAATGAGCAGTTCTTC.

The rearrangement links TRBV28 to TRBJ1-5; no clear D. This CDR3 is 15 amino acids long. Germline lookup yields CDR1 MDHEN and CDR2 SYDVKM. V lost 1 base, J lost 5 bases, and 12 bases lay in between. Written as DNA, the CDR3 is TGTGCCAGCAGTTTATTAGGAGCCGTTTATCAGCCCCAGCATTTT. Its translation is CASSLLGAVYQPQHF.

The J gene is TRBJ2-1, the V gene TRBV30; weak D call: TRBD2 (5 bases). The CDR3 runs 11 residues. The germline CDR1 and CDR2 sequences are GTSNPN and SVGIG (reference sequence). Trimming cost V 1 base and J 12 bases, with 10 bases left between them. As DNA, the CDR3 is TGTGCCTGGAGTGGAGGGAGCTCGCAGTTCTTC. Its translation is CAWSGGSSQFF.

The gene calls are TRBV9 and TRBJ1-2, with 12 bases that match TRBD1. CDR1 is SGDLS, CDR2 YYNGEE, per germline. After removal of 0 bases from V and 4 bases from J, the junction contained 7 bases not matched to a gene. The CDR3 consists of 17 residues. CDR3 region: CASSVAGTGGVSYGYTF. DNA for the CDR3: TGTGCCAGCAGCGTAGCGGGGACAGGGGGCGTATCCTATGGCTACACCTTC.

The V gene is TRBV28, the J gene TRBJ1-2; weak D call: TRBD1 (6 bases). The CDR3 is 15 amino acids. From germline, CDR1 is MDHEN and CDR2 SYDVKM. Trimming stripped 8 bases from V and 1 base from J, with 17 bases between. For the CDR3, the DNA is TGTGCCAGCTCTCCTGGGGGGCGGGATAACTATGGCTACACCTTC. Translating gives CASSPGGRDNYGYTF.

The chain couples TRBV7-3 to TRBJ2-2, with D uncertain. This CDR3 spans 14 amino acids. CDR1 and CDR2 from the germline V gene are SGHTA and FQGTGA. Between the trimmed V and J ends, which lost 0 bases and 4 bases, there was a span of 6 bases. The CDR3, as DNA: TGTGCCAGCAGCTTAACCCACCGCACCGGGGAGCTGTTTTTT. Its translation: CASSLTHRTGELFF.

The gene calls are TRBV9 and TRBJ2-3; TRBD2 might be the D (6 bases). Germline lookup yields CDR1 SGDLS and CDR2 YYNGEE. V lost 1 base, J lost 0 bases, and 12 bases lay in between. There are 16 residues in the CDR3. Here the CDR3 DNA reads TGTGCCAGCAGCGTACGTGGCGGGATCAGCACAGATACGCAGTATTTT. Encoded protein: CASSVRGGISTDTQYF. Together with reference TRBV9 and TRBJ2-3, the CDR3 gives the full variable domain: DSGVTQTPKHLITATGQRVTLRCSPRSGDLSVYWYQQSLDQGLQFLIQYYNGEERAKGNILERFSAQQFPDLHSELNLSSLELGDSALYFCASSVRGGISTDTQYFGPGTRLTVL.

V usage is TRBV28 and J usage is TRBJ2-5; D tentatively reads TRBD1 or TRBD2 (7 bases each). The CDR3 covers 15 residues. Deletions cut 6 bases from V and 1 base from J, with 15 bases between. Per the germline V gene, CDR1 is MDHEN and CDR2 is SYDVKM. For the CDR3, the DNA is TGTGCCAGCAGGATTGGGAGGGGGCGCCAAGAGACCCAGTACTTC. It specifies CASRIGRGRQETQYF.

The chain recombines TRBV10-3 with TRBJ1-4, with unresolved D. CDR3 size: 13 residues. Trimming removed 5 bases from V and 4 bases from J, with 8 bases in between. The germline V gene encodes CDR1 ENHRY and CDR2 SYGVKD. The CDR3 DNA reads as TGTGCCATCAGTTGGCTAAATAATGAAAAACTGTTTTTT. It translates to CAISWLNNEKLFF.

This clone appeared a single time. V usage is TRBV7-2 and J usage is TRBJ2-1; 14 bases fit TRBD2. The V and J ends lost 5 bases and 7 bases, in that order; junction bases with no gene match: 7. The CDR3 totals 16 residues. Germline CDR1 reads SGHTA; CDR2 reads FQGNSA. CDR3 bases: TGTGCCAGCAGCCCAGGGGGACTAGCGGGGGTAAATGAGCAGTTCTTC. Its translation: CASSPGGLAGVNEQFF.

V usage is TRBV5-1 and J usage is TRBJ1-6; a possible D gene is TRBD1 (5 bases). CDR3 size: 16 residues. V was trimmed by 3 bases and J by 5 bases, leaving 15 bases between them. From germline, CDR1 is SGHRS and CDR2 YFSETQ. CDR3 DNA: TGCGCCAGCAGCTGGGGACCCAGAAAAGATAATTCACCCCTCCACTTT. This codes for CASSWGPRKDNSPLHF.